This T cell receptor (beta chain) stems from a study of shared clonotypes between healthy human individuals (dated by TCRdb to 2019 to 2021). Some background on the complete study: The cohort comprised a couple of women and a few men aged 18 to 49 years. Per donor, three plates each were used for CD4 naive and CD4 memory, two for CD8 naive, and one for CD8 memory. Blood TCR repertoires of roughly five healthy adults were deeply sequenced to estimate repertoire size and the extent of clonotype sharing between individuals. To increase sequencing depth and limit assay-specific biases, different laboratories used diverse techniques to prepare libraries and sequence TCR repertoires. Leukapheresis yielded between about 0.9 and 10 billion PBMCs per donor. What the work shows at the level of the full study, not this receptor alone: Sampling was limited to blood, and TCR repertoires in tissue likely differ from TCR repertoires in blood. Compared with non-shared clonotypes, clonotypes shared by all four sorted-subset donors had higher generation probabilities. Rarefaction of sorted-subset datasets indicated incomplete sequencing despite the large sequencing depth. Because the study included only a small number of donors, the genetic and exposure-history diversity represented was limited. About 5% of naive CD4, 3.5% of naive CD8, around 2.3% of memory CD4, and approximately 0.4% of memory CD8 clonotypes were shared across several donors. Larger estimated clonotype richness was generally found for naive subsets than for memory subsets. Based on pairwise subsampling, the degree of clonotype sharing among donors was expected to be affected by sequencing depth.

The CDR3 holds 13 amino acids from the cysteine to the phenylalanine. The sequence is cut down to CDR3 DNA, 39 bases in frame from base 1. Trimming leaves V shorter by 5 bases and J shorter by 3 bases, with the junction holding 4 bases beyond the gene matches. Sequences SGDLS (CDR1) and YYNGEE (CDR2) are obtained from the germline V gene. On this clone itself: Its antigen remains unidentified. No much larger clone exists at a distance of one base, and base qualities are not known.

The donors were healthy, HIV-negative adults who had no recently reported acute infections or vaccinations. All donors were Caucasian adults living in Nashville, Tennessee, USA. Magnetic negative selection was used to enrich CD4+ T cells, after which naive cells were positively selected on CD45RA and the negative fraction became the memory subset. Blood was obtained by leukapheresis, after which PBMCs were separated by Ficoll-Histopaque density gradient centrifugation and cryopreserved in liquid nitrogen vapor phase. Analytical flow cytometry was used to check the purity and quantity of every magnetically sorted T cell population. Each sorted fraction had its genomic DNA isolated and then quantified by UV absorbance on a Nanodrop 2000c. Using the deep immunoSEQ assay, multiplex PCR amplified TCR CDR3 regions from genomic DNA. Extracted genomic DNA from each cell subset was distributed evenly across all wells of several immunoSEQ 96-well plates, and each plate was treated as a replicate. For sorted subsets, each replicate PCR was loaded with 150 to 250 ng genomic DNA, equivalent to some 31,000 T cell genomes. Purified libraries were measured with a Qubit 3.0 fluorometer, size-checked on a Bioanalyzer 2100, and measured again with the KAPA Library Quantification kit. Each immunoSEQ 96-well plate was sequenced on its own single-read 150-cycle Illumina NextSeq 550 flow cell. The published analysis was carried out like this. Because the immunoSEQ output held only junctional sequences and lacked quality scores, the filtering could not match the filtering applied to full-length reads. To assign V/J genes and CDR3, sequences were annotated using PyIR, a Python wrapper for IgBLAST v1.9, with IMGT germline references. Reads were removed for weak V/J assignments (E-value above 1e-6), missing CDR3, stop codons, out-of-frame junctions, or ambiguous translated residues. V3J clonotypes were defined as sequences sharing the same inferred V gene, J gene, and CDR3 amino acid sequence. Percentage overlap between repertoires was calculated by dividing the number of shared unique clonotypes by the size of the smaller repertoire. Richness of each repertoire was evaluated using RTK rarefaction, the Chao1 estimator, and Recon v2.1 estimates of unobserved clonotypes. Generation probabilities for all TCRbeta clonotypes obtained by the gDNA method from a handful of donors were computed using OLGA. TCRdb obtained this table from immuneACCESS and retained in-frame rearrangements with V and J assigned. These tables miss some clones; where compared with another copy, unresolved V genes account for less than half of the shortfall, and the remainder is unexplained. The V and J calls and the clone size are those of that table, but D and trimming were determined from the DNA. The sample table holds over 400,000 clones, of which around 96% were seen once. About 0.067% of the sample comes from the top ten.

Sequenced: naive CD4+ T cells sorted from blood. The cell subset or site tag for this specimen amounts to: CD45RA+ positively selected. This TCR was sampled from a woman aged 30 to 39 in good health. The chain employs TRBV9 and TRBJ2-5, with 7 bases aligning to TRBD2. The CDR3 in this case is CASRSRGEETQYF. The DNA sequence is as follows: TGTGCCAGCAGGTCCCGGGGGGAAGAGACCCAGTACTTC.